The clone carrying this TCR beta chain showed up just once. The antigen remains unidentified. Deep was the level used in running the assay. TCRdb's table, derived via immunoSEQ multiplex PCR, lists solely in-frame clones and lacks some. This repertoire shows under 130,000 clones, approximately 70% found once; its top ten account for over 20%. The CD8 memory sample joined CD45RO+ cells and CCR7-negative CD45RA+ cells. This sample is drawn from a study of shared clonotypes between healthy human individuals. Overall study findings and caveats: Rarefaction showed sorted-subset sequencing was incomplete despite large depth. Generation probabilities of non-shared clonotypes were lower (relative to those shared by all four donors).

Germline values: CDR1 MNHEY, CDR2 SMNVEV (reference sequence). V lost 2 bases and J 3 bases, leaving 20 bases between the germline ends. This CDR3 has 17 amino acids. Material: memory CD8+ T cells sorted from blood. Subset: CD45RO+ cells pooled with CCR7-negative TemRA cells. The chain carries TRBV27 and TRBJ2-7; D not certain. The receptor was isolated from a woman aged 30 to 39 in good health. CDR3 nucleotides: TGTGCCAGCAGTTTAGCTGAGTTCTCCCTATTACACTACGAGCAGTACTTC. Amino acid sequence: CASSLAEFSLLHYEQYF.